This is a list of T cell receptor beta chains from one sample in a study of shared clonotypes between healthy human individuals. Sequenced by immunoSEQ multiplex PCR; TCRdb stores in-frame clones only, minus some. Of some 2,000,000 clones in the sample, under 97% were seen once. Sequencing input: naive CD4+ T cells sorted from blood. Source of these receptors: a man aged 18 to 29 in good health. Both conserved end residues are part of each CDR3.

J: TRBJ1-2
V: TRBV5-6
CDR3: CASSLKNMVANYGYTF

J: TRBJ2-2
V: TRBV7-2
CDR3: CASSATLAGVNTGELFF

J: TRBJ2-3
V: TRBV7-6
CDR3: CASSEGGGTQYF

J: TRBJ2-1
V: TRBV4-3
CDR3: CASSQEGGRDRIYNEQFF

J: TRBJ2-3
V: TRBV18
CDR3: CASSPPGRWDTQYF

J: TRBJ2-3
V: TRBV11-2
CDR3: CASSLYSGRGTDTQYF

J: TRBJ2-2
V: TRBV4-1
CDR3: CASSQASTLNTGELFF

J: TRBJ2-5
V: TRBV5-1
CDR3: CASSSGGQQETQYF

J: TRBJ2-7
V: TRBV5-1
CDR3: CASSAGTSGGYEQYF

J: TRBJ2-7
V: TRBV21-1
CDR3: CASSRPKLRVPGQGLWEQYF

J: TRBJ1-1
V: TRBV18
CDR3: CASSRDGTEAFF

J: TRBJ2-7
V: TRBV5-1
CDR3: CASSLGTASSYEQYF

J: TRBJ1-4
V: TRBV5-1
CDR3: CASSRRQGAGATNEKLFF

J: TRBJ1-5
V: TRBV12-5
CDR3: CASGLDNQPQHF

J: TRBJ1-6
V: TRBV9
CDR3: CASSVTIQGGVPLHF

J: TRBJ1-6
V: TRBV28
CDR3: CASGKGYSPLHF

J: TRBJ1-6
V: TRBV30
CDR3: CANGGRNNSPLHF

J: TRBJ2-1
V: TRBV7-9
CDR3: CASSLTAYNEQFF

J: TRBJ1-6
V: TRBV19
CDR3: CASNPGTAINSPLHF

J: TRBJ1-6
V: TRBV7-2
CDR3: CASSSTGSSYNSPLHF

J: TRBJ2-1
V: TRBV7-2
CDR3: CASSEPNDPYNEQFF